This T cell receptor (beta chain) was profiled in a study of T cell responses to AZD1222 COVID-19 vaccine. The assay was immunoSEQ multiplex PCR, and TCRdb's table has in-frame clones only and misses some. The sample has 100,000 to 150,000 clones; 92% are singletons. Study findings and constraints: Possibly, clonal diversity was underestimated; donors were largely white British and included more females.

Details on this clone: What it recognizes is unknown.

Per the germline V gene, CDR1 is SGHAT and CDR2 is FQNNGV. Trimming removed 5 bases from V and 6 bases from J, with 12 bases in between. The CDR3 covers 13 residues. This chain uses TRBV11-2 with TRBJ2-3; possibly TRBD1 for D (6 bases). The source was peripheral blood, collected on day 0 of AZD1222 vaccination. The receptor comes from an adult in good health. CDR3 residues: CASSQGTPDTQYF. Here the CDR3 DNA reads TGTGCCAGCAGCCAAGGGACACCCGATACGCAGTATTTT. The full variable domain, in which reference TRBV11-2 and TRBJ2-3 provide the parts outside the CDR3, is EAGVAQSPRYKIIEKRQSVAFWCNPISGHATLYWYQQILGQGPKLLIQFQNNGVVDDSQLPKDRFSAERLKGVDSTLKIQPAKLEDSAVYLCASSQGTPDTQYFGPGTRLTVL.